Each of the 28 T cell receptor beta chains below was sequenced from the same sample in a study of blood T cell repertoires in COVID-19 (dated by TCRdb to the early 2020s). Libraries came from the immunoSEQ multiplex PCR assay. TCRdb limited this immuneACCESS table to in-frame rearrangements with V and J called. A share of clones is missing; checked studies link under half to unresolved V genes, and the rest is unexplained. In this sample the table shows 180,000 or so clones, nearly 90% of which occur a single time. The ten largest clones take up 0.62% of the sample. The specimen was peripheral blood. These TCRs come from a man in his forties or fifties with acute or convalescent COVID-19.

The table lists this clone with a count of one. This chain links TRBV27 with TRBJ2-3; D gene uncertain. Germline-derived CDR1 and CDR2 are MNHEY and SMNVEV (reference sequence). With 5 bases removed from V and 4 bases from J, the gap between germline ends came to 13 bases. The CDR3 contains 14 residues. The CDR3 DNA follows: TGTGCCAGCAGTGCTACCCCTTTCTCAGATACGCAGTATTTT. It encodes CASSATPFSDTQYF.

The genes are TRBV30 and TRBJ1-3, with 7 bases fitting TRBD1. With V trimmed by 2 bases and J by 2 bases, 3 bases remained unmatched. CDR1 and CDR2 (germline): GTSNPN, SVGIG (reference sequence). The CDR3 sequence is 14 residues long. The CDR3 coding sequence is TGTGCCTGGAGTTTCGGGACAGCTGGAAACACCATATATTTT. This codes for CAWSFGTAGNTIYF.

The CDR3 sequence is CASRKMDRADTEAFF. The CDR3 coding sequence is TGTGCCAGCAGAAAAATGGACAGGGCTGACACTGAAGCTTTCTTT. J is TRBJ1-1 and V is TRBV7-9; 8 bases agree with TRBD1. V gave up 6 bases and J gave up 3 bases; unmatched junction bases: 9. Germline CDR1 is SEHNR and CDR2 is FQNEAQ (reference sequence). The CDR3 contains 15 residues. The full variable domain, in which reference TRBV7-9 and TRBJ1-1 provide the parts outside the CDR3, is DTGVSQNPRHKITKRGQNVTFRCDPISEHNRLYWYRQTLGQGPEFLTYFQNEAQLEKSRLLSDRFSAERPKGSFSTLEIQRTEQGDSAMYLCASRKMDRADTEAFFGQGTRLTVV.

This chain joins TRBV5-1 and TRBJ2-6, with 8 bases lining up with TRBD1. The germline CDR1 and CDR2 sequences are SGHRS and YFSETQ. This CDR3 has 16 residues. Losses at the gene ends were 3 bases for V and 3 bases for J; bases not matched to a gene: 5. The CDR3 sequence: CASSWQGAGGANVLTF. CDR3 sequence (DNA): TGCGCCAGCAGCTGGCAGGGGGCGGGTGGGGCCAACGTCCTGACTTTC.

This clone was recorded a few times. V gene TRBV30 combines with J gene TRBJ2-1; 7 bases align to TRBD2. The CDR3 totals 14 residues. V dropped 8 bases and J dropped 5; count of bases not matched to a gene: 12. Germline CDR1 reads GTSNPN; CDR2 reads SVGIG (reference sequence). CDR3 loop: CATIWGGSHNEQFF. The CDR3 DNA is TGTGCCACTATTTGGGGGGGTTCGCACAATGAGCAGTTCTTC. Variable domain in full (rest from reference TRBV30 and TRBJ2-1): SQTIHQWPATLVQPVGSPLSLECTVEGTSNPNLYWYRQAAGRGLQLLFYSVGIGQISSEVPQNLSASRPQDRQFILSSKKLLLSDSGFYLCATIWGGSHNEQFFGPGTRLTVL.

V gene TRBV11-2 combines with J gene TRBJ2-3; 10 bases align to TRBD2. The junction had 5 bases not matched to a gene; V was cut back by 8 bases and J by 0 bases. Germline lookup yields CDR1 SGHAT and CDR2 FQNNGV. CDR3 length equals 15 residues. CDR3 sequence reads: CASQIAGGSTDTQYF. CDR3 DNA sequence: TGTGCCAGCCAGATAGCGGGGGGAAGCACAGATACGCAGTATTTT.

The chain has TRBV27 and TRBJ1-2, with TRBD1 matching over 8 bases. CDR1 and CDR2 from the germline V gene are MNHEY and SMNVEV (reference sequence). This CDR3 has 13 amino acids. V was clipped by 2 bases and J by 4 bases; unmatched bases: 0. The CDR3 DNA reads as TGTGCCAGCAGTTTAGGGACAGGCTATGGCTACACCTTC. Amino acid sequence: CASSLGTGYGYTF.

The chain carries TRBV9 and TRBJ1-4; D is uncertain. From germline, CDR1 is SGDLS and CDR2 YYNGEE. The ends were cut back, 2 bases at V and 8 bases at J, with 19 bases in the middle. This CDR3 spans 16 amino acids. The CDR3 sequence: CASSVGSEWLGEKLFF. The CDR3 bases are TGTGCCAGCAGCGTGGGTAGTGAGTGGCTAGGCGAAAAACTGTTTTTT. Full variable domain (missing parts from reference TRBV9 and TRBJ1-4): DSGVTQTPKHLITATGQRVTLRCSPRSGDLSVYWYQQSLDQGLQFLIQYYNGEERAKGNILERFSAQQFPDLHSELNLSSLELGDSALYFCASSVGSEWLGEKLFFGSGTQLSVL.

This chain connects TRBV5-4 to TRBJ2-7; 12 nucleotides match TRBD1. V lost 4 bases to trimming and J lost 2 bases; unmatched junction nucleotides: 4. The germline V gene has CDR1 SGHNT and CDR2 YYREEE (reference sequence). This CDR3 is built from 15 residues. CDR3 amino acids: CASSHRDRGPYEQYF. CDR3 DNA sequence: TGTGCCAGCAGCCACCGGGACAGGGGGCCCTACGAGCAGTACTTC. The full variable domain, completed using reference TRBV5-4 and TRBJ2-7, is ETGVTQSPTHLIKTRGQQVTLRCSSQSGHNTVSWYQQALGQGPQFIFQYYREEENGRGNFPPRFSGLQFPNYSSELNVNALELDDSALYLCASSHRDRGPYEQYFGPGTRLTVT.

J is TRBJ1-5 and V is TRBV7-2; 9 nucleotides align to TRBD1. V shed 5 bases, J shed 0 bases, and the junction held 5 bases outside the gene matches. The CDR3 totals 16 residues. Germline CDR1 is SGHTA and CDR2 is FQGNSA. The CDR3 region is CASSPGTGISNQPQHF. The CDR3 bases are TGTGCCAGCAGCCCCGGGACAGGGATTAGCAATCAGCCCCAGCATTTT.

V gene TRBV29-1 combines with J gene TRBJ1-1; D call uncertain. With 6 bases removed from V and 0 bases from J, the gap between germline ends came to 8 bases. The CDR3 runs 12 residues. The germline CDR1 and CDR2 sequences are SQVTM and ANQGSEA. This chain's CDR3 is CSVKSMNTEAFF. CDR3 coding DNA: TGCAGCGTAAAGAGCATGAACACTGAAGCTTTCTTT.

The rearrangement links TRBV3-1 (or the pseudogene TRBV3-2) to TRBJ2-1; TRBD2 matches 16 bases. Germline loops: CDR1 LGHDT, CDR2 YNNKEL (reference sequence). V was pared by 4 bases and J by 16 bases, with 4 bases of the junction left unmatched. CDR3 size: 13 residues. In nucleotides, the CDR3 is TGTGCCAGCAGCCTCGGGACTAGCGGGGGGGTATTCTTC. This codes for CASSLGTSGGVFF.

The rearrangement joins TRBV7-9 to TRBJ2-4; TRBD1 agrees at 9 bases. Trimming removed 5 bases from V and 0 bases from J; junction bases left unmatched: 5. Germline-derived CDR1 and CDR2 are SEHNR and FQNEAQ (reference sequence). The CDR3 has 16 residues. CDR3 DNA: TGTGCCAGCAGCACATGGACAGGGGAAGCCAAAAACATTCAGTACTTC. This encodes CASSTWTGEAKNIQYF.

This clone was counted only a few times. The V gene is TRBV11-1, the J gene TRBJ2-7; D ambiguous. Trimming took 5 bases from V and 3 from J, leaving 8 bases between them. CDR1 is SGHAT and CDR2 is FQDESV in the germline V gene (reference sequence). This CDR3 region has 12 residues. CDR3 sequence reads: CASSRRDYEQYF. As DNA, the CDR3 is TGTGCCAGCAGCAGGAGAGACTACGAGCAGTACTTC.

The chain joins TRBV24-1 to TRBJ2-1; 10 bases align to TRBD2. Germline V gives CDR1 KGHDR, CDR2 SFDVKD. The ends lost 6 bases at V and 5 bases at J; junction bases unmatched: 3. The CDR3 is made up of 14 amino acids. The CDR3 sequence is CATSLAGAHNEQFF. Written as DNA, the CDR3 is TGTGCCACCAGTCTAGCGGGAGCCCACAATGAGCAGTTCTTC.

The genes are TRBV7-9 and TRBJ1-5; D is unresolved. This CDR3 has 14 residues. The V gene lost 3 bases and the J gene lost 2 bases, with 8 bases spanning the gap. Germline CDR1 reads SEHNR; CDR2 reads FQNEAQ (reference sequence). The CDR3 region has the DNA TGTGCCAGCAGCTTTTCCGGTGGCAATCAGCCCCAGCATTTT. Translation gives CASSFSGGNQPQHF.

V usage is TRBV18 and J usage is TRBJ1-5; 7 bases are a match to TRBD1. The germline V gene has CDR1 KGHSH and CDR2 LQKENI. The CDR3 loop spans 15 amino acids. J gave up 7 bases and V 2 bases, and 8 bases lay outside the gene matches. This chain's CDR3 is CASSPSVQGGQPQHF. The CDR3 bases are TGTGCCAGCTCACCAAGTGTCCAGGGGGGACAGCCCCAGCATTTT.

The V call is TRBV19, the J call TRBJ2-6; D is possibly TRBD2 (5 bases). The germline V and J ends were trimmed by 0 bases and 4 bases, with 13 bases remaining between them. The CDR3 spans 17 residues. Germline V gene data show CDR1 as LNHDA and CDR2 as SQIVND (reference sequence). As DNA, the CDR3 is TGTGCCAGTAGTATAGACCTCGCCCGGAGGGGGGCCAACGTCCTGACTTTC. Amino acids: CASSIDLARRGANVLTF.

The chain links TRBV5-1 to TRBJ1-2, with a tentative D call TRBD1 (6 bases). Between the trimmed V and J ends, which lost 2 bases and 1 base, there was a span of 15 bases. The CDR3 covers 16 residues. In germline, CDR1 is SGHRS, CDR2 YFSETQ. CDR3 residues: CASSLNQQGINYGYTF. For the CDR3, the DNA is TGCGCCAGCAGCTTAAATCAACAGGGCATTAACTATGGCTACACCTTC.

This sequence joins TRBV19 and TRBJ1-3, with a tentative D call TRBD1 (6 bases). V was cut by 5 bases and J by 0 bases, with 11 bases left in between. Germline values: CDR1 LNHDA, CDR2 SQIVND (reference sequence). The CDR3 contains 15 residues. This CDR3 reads CASSERTVSGNTIYF. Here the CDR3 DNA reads TGTGCCAGTAGTGAACGGACAGTCTCTGGAAACACCATATATTTT. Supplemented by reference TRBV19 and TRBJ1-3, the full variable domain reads DGGITQSPKYLFRKEGQNVTLSCEQNLNHDAMYWYRQDPGQGLRLIYYSQIVNDFQKGDIAEGYSVSREKKESFPLTVTSAQKNPTAFYLCASSERTVSGNTIYFGEGSWLTVV.

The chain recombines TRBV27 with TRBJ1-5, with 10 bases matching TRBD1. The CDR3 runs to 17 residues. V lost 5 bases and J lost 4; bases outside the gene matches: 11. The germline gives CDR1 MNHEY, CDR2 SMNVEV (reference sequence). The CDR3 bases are TGTGCCAGCAGTCCGATCACGGGACAGGGGCGAAATCAGCCCCAGCATTTT. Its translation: CASSPITGQGRNQPQHF.

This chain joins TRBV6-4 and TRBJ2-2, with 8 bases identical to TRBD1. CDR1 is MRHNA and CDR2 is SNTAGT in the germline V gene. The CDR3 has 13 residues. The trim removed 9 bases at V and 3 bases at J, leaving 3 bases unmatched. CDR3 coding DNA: TGTGCCAGACGGACAGGGTACACCGGGGAGCTGTTTTTT. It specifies CARRTGYTGELFF.

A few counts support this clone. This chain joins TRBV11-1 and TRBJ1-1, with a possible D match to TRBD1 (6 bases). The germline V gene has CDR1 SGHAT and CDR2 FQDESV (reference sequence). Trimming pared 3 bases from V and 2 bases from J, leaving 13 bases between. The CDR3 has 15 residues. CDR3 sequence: CASSFQPQGNTEAFF. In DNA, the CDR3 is TGTGCCAGCAGCTTCCAACCACAGGGAAACACTGAAGCTTTCTTT. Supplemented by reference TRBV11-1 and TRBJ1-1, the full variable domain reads EAEVAQSPRYKITEKSQAVAFWCDPISGHATLYWYRQILGQGPELLVQFQDESVVDDSQLPKDRFSAERLKGVDSTLKIQPAELGDSAMYLCASSFQPQGNTEAFFGQGTRLTVV.

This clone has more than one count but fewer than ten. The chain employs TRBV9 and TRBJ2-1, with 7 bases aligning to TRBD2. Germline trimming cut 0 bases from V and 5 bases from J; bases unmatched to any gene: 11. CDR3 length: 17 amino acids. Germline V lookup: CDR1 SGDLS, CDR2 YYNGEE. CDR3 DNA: TGTGCCAGCAGCGTAGAGCCCCAATGGGGGGGACACAATGAGCAGTTCTTC. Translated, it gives CASSVEPQWGGHNEQFF.

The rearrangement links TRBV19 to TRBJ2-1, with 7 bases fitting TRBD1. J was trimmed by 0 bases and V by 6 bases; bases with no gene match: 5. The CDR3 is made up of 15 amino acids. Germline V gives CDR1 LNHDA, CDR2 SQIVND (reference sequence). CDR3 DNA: TGTGCCAGTAGAAATACAGGGGTCTCCTACAATGAGCAGTTCTTC. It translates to CASRNTGVSYNEQFF. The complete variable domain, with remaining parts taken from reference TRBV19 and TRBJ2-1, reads DGGITQSPKYLFRKEGQNVTLSCEQNLNHDAMYWYRQDPGQGLRLIYYSQIVNDFQKGDIAEGYSVSREKKESFPLTVTSAQKNPTAFYLCASRNTGVSYNEQFFGPGTRLTVL.

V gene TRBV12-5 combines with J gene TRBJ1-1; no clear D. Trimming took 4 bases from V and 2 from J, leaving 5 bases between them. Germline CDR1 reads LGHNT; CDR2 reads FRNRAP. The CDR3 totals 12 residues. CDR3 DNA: TGTGCTAGTGGTTCGGGTAACACTGAAGCTTTCTTT. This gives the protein CASGSGNTEAFF.

CDR3 in DNA: TGTGCCAGCAGTCCAACCGGGACAGTTGGCGAAAAACTGTTTTTT. Translation: CASSPTGTVGEKLFF. The rearrangement uses TRBV6-2 or TRBV6-3 and TRBJ1-4; 7 bases fit TRBD1. Germline V gene sequence: CDR1 MNHEY, CDR2 SVGEGT. The CDR3 runs to 15 residues. The V segment lost 5 bases and the J segment 8 bases; nucleotides outside the gene matches: 11.

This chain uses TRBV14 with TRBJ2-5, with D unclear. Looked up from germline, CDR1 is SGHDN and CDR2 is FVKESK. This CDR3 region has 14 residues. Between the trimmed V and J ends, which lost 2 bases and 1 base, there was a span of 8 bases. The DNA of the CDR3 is TGTGCCAGCAGCCAATCTGCCAGCCAAGAGACCCAGTACTTC. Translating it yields CASSQSASQETQYF.